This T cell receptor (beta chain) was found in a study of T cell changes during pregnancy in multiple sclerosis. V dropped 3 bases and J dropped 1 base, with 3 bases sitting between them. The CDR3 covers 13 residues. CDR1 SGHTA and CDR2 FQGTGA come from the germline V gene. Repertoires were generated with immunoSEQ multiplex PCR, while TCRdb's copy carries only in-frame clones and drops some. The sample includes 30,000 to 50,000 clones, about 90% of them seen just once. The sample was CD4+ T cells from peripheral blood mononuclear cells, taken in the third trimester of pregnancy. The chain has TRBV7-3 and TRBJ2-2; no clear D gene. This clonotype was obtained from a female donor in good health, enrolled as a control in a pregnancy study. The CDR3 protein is CASSFVNTGELFF. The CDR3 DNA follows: TGTGCCAGCAGCTTCGTGAACACCGGGGAGCTGTTTTTT.